These T cell receptor beta chains were read from a single sample in a study of identical twins. MiXCR, applied by TCRdb to the 5' RACE reads, yields one record per CDR3 protein. Among around 200,000 distinct CDR3 sequences listed, roughly a tenth were seen once. Sequencing was done on a sample of memory (CD45RO+) T cells sorted from blood. These receptors were collected from a woman in her late teens or twenties in good health. Both conserved end residues are part of each CDR3. Expanded clones are given a class, and other clones once, few, many or no size at all.

v_call	cdr3_length	j_call	clone_size	cdr3_aa
TRBV20-1	12	TRBJ2-7	few	CSATGLTWGQYF
TRBV4-3	17	TRBJ2-1	few	CASSQALWGDLYNEQFF
TRBV5-1	13	TRBJ1-1	.	CASNRGVNTEAFF
TRBV9	14	TRBJ1-4	few	CASSIAVGGEKLFF
TRBV12-3/TRBV12-4	14	TRBJ1-5	many	CASSLTGLNQPQHF
TRBV7-9	14	TRBJ2-1	few	CASSFGAGDNEQFF
TRBV20-1	12	TRBJ1-2	few	CSARDNHYGYTF
TRBV28	14	TRBJ1-5	.	CASSPTGFGQPQHF
TRBV30	15	TRBJ2-5	.	CAWRTRIGGQETQYF
TRBV20-1	14	TRBJ2-1	few	CSAREASGSSEQFF
TRBV20-1	14	TRBJ2-7	.	CSARVEGQSYEQYF
TRBV29-1	16	TRBJ2-2	few	CSVEWPAGGHTGELFF
TRBV10-3	15	TRBJ1-1	few	CAISDRDTKLAAAFF
TRBV7-9	14	TRBJ2-5	.	CASSLAGAVETQYF
TRBV27	14	TRBJ2-2	few	CASSFRTEAGELFF
TRBV12-3/TRBV12-4	15	TRBJ1-2	many	CASSSDRAQHYGYTF
TRBV12-3/TRBV12-4	16	TRBJ2-3	few	CASSFSSGRRRDTQYF
TRBV5-1	15	TRBJ2-1	few	CASSLGLSGNNEQFF
TRBV6-2/TRBV6-3	13	TRBJ2-7	.	CASRERQSYEQYF
TRBV25-1	15	TRBJ2-6	few	CASTQHGFGANVLTF
TRBV27	16	TRBJ2-6	.	CASSRTIPSGANVLTF
TRBV15	17	TRBJ2-7	few	CATSREGTLAGNYEQYF
TRBV6-2/TRBV6-3	13	TRBJ2-1	many	CASSRLVEDEQFF
TRBV20-1	12	TRBJ2-1	few	CSALEGAHEQFF
TRBV9	14	TRBJ2-5	many	CASSKQGGYETQYF
TRBV5-1	15	TRBJ2-3	.	CASSFLPLGTDTQYF